Detailed here is one TCR beta chain. Its antigen is currently not known. The junction shows a germline mismatch at one end, possibly a read error. TCRbeta CDR3 regions were amplified from genomic DNA by means of the immunoSEQ Assay, a bias-controlled multiplex PCR. The paper's data handling went like this. Nucleated cell counts per sample were estimated from amplification of reference gene primers within the assay. To quantify the absolute abundance of each unique TCRbeta CDR3 rearrangement, sequence reads were collapsed and filtered. Productive Simpson clonality was computed per sample as the square root of Simpson's diversity index over productive rearrangements. TCRdb limited this immuneACCESS table to in-frame rearrangements with V and J called. A share of clones is missing; checked studies link under half to unresolved V genes, and the rest is unexplained. V, J and clone size are taken as reported in that table, and D and trimming were inferred from the DNA itself. The sample profile shows over 250,000 clones; approximately 88% of them were found once. In total, the top ten clones hold roughly 2.1% of the sample.

Whole blood was collected in K2EDTA tubes by collaborating institutions according to the institutions' own protocols. For TCRbeta analysis, collaborators shipped samples in one of three forms: frozen whole blood, isolated PBMCs, or DNA extracted from either of those sample types. These data are taken from a study of blood T cell repertoires in COVID-19 (dated by TCRdb to 2019 to 2021). Context from the whole study: The collaborator samples originated in the United States, Italy and Spain and spanned the acute and convalescent phases of COVID-19. The prospective study material was composed of cDNA or gDNA derived from T cells, B-cell-depleted T cells, or PBMCs. The samples were drawn from the first 160 participants of the ongoing ImmuneRACE study and from some 1,300 subjects provided by 6 global collaborators. Nearly every sample came with metadata listing a de-identified subject ID, COVID-19 status, age in years and sex. The repertoires were released in a freely available public database meant as a resource for research on the immune response to SARS-CoV-2. Subjects who had been exposed to COVID-19, were actively infected with it, or had recovered from it provided the deeply sampled blood TCRbeta repertoires that made up the dataset. HLA class I and class II types, where available, came from metadata supplied by the sample provider rather than from assay-based typing. Broader findings and caveats from the paper: How much clinical and demographic metadata was included differed by source and by participant, and the metadata was provided uncurated.

Source material: peripheral blood. The receptor's source is a man aged 45-65 years with acute or convalescent COVID-19.

The CDR3 protein is CASSQTSGVYNEQFF. In nucleotides, the sequence is TGTGCTAGCAGCCAAACTAGCGGGGTTTACAATGAGCAGTTCTTC. Recombination linked TRBV7-7 to TRBJ2-1; TRBD2 aligns with 10 central bases. As encoded in the germline V gene (reference sequence), CDR1 is SSHAT while CDR2 is FNYEAQ. The CDR3 runs 15 residues from the cysteine to the phenylalanine. The CDR3 DNA has 45 bases and is translated from base 1.